The source of this T cell receptor beta chain is a study of shared clonotypes between healthy human individuals (dated by TCRdb to between 2020 and 2021). At the level of the whole study: Two women and a few men aged 18 to 49 years were included in the cohort. Per donor, three plates each were used for CD4 naive and CD4 memory, two for CD8 naive, and one for CD8 memory. The study deeply sequenced blood TCR repertoires of five healthy adults to estimate repertoire size and the extent of clonotype sharing between individuals. To increase sequencing depth and limit assay-specific biases, different laboratories used diverse techniques to prepare libraries and sequence TCR repertoires. Each donor's leukapheresis produced roughly between about 0.8 and 10 billion PBMCs.

The donors were healthy, HIV-negative adults with no recently reported acute infections or vaccinations. All donors were Caucasian adults living in Nashville, Tennessee, USA. Magnetic negative selection was used to enrich CD4+ T cells, after which naive cells were positively selected on CD45RA and the negative fraction became the memory subset. Blood was obtained by leukapheresis, after which PBMCs were separated by Ficoll-Histopaque density gradient centrifugation and cryopreserved in liquid nitrogen vapor phase. Analytical flow cytometry was used to check the purity and quantity of every magnetically sorted T cell population. From each sorted fraction, genomic DNA was isolated and quantified by UV absorbance on a Nanodrop 2000c. Points on this clone: It has no known antigen specificity. No quality values exist for individual bases; no much larger clone is one base distant.

Using the deep immunoSEQ assay, TCR CDR3 regions were amplified from genomic DNA by multiplex PCR. Genomic DNA extracted from each cell subset was distributed evenly over all wells of several immunoSEQ 96-well plates, and each plate served as one replicate. Each replicate PCR for sorted subsets received about 210 ng genomic DNA, equal to about 30,000 T cell genomes. Purified libraries were measured with a Qubit 3.0 fluorometer, size-checked on a Bioanalyzer 2100, and measured again with the KAPA Library Quantification kit. Every immunoSEQ 96-well plate was sequenced on a dedicated single-read 150-cycle Illumina NextSeq 550 flow cell. From the authors' description of their analysis: Because only junctional sequences without quality scores were contained in the immunoSEQ output, filtering matching that applied to full-length reads could not be performed. To assign V/J genes and CDR3, sequences were annotated using PyIR, a Python wrapper for IgBLAST v1.9, with IMGT germline references. Reads were filtered out if the reads had weak V/J assignments (E-value above 1e-6), no CDR3, stop codons, out-of-frame junctions, or ambiguous translated residues. V3J clonotypes were defined by identical inferred V gene, J gene, and CDR3 amino acid sequence. The percentage overlap between two repertoires was calculated by dividing the number of shared unique clonotypes by the size of the smaller repertoire. Three approaches were used to assess repertoire richness: RTK rarefaction, the Chao1 estimator, and Recon v2.1 estimates of unobserved clonotypes. For all TCRbeta clonotypes obtained by the gDNA method from a few donors, generation probabilities were computed with OLGA. This is the immuneACCESS table as TCRdb keeps it, with only in-frame sequences that have V and J called. A part of the clones is gone; compared with another copy, unresolved V genes explain less than half, and the rest is unexplained. V and J calls and clone size follow that table, whereas D and trimming were derived from the DNA. For this sample the table gives more than 2 million clones, of which 85% to 95% were detected only once. Of the sample, roughly 0.13% is held by the ten largest clones.

There are 15 amino acids in the CDR3, from cysteine to phenylalanine inclusive. Only the CDR3 region is kept as DNA, spanning 45 bases read in frame from base 1. Via the germline V gene, CDR1 is MDHEN and CDR2 SYDVKM. V ends up 4 bases short and J 4 bases short, with an unmatched junction base count of 8. On the study overall, not on this receptor specifically: Sampling was restricted to blood, and TCR repertoires in tissue are likely to differ from TCR repertoires in blood. Larger estimated clonotype richness was generally found for naive subsets than for memory subsets. The small number of donors limited the genetic and exposure-history diversity represented. Pairwise subsampling led to the expectation that sequencing depth would affect the degree of clonotype sharing among donors. Sharing across several donors was observed for around 4.8% of naive CD4, over 3% of naive CD8, 2.3% of memory CD4, and about 0.4% of memory CD8 clonotypes. Compared with non-shared clonotypes, the clonotypes found in all four sorted-subset donors had higher generation probabilities. Incomplete sequencing was indicated by rarefaction of sorted-subset datasets, despite the large sequencing depth.

The sequencing sample was made of naive CD4+ T cells sorted from blood. The sample's cell subset or site label, in plain terms: CD45RA+ positively selected. The sequence was collected from a man between 18 and 29 years old in good health. The rearranged chain carries TRBV28 and TRBJ2-7, and 9 junction bases match TRBD1. The encoded CDR3 is CASSSGTGRKYEQYF. The DNA sequence reads TGTGCCAGCAGTTCCGGGACAGGGAGAAAATACGAGCAGTACTTC.